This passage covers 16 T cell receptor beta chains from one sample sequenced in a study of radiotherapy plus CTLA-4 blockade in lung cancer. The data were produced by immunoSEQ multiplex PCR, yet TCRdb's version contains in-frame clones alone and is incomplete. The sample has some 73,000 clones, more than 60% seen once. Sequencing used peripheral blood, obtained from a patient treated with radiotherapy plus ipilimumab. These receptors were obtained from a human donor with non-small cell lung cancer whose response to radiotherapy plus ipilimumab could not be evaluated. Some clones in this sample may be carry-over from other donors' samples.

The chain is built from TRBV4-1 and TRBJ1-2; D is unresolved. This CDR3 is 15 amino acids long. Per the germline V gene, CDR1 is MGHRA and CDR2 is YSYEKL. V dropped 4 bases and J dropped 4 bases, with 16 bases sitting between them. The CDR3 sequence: CASSRQESNFYGYTF. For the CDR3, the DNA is TGCGCCAGCAGCCGACAAGAGAGTAACTTCTATGGCTACACCTTC.

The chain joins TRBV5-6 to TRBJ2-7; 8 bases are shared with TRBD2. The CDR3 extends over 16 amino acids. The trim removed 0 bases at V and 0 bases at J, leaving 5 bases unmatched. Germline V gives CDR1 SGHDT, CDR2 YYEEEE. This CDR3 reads CASSLGPAGDSYEQYF. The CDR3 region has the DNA TGTGCCAGCAGCTTGGGTCCAGCGGGAGACTCCTACGAGCAGTACTTC.

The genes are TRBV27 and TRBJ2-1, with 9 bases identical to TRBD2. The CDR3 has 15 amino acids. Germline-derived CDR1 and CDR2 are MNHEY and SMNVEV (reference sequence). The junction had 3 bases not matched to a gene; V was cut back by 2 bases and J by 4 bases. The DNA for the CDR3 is TGTGCCAGCAGTTTAAGGCTAGCGGGGTACAATGAGCAGTTCTTC. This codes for CASSLRLAGYNEQFF.

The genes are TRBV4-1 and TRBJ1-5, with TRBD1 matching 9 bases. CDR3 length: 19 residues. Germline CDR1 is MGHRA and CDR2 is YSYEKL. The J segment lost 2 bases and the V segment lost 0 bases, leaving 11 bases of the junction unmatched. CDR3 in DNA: TGCGCCAGCAGCCAAGAAAGGGGGACAGGGACCTTTGGCAATCAGCCCCAGCATTTT. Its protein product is CASSQERGTGTFGNQPQHF.

CDR3 nucleotides: TGCGCCAGCAGTCCTCGTCCTGGACAGAAGTACTCACCCCTCCACTTT. It codes for CASSPRPGQKYSPLHF. The rearrangement joins TRBV4-1 to TRBJ1-6; weak D call: TRBD1 (6 bases). The V end was cut by 6 bases, the J end by 10 bases, with 22 bases between. Germline loops: CDR1 MGHRA, CDR2 YSYEKL. This CDR3 region has 16 residues.

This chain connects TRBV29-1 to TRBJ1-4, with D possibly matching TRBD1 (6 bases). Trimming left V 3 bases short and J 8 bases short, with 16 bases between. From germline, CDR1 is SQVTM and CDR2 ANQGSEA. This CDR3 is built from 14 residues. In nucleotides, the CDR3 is TGCAGCGTTGAGTTGGGGGCGGGTGGAGAAAAACTGTTTTTT. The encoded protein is CSVELGAGGEKLFF.

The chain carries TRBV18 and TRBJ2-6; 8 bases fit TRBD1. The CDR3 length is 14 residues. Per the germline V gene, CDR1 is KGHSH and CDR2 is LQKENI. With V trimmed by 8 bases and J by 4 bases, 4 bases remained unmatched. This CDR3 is CASGDRTGANVLTF. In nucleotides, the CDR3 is TGTGCCAGCGGGGACAGGACCGGGGCCAACGTCCTGACTTTC.

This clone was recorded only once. The CDR3 nucleotides read TGCGCCAGCAGCCAACCGCTATTGACAGGGGGCAATGAGCAGTTCTTC. This encodes CASSQPLLTGGNEQFF. V gene TRBV4-1 combines with J gene TRBJ2-1, with 9 bases aligning to TRBD1. Germline loops: CDR1 MGHRA, CDR2 YSYEKL. The CDR3 covers 16 residues. Trimming cost V 2 bases and J 6 bases; bases outside gene matches: 8.

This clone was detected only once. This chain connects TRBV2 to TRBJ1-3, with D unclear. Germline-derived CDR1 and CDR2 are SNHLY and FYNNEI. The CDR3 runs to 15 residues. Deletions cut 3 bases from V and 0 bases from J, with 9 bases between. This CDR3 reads CASSDWLSSGNTIYF. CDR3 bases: TGTGCCAGCAGTGATTGGCTCAGCTCTGGAAACACCATATATTTT.

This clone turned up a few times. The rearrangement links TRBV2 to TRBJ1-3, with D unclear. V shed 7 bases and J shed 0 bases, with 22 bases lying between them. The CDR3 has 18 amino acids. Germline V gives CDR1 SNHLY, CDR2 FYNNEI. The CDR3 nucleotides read TGTGCCAGCACCGAGGGCAGACTAACCCGACTCTCTGGAAACACCATATATTTT. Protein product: CASTEGRLTRLSGNTIYF.

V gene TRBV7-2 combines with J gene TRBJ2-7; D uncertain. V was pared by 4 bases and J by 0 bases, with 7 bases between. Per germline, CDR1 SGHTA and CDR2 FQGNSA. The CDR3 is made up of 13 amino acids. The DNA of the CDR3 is TGTGCCAGCAGCTGGTCTAACTCCTACGAGCAGTACTTC. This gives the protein CASSWSNSYEQYF.

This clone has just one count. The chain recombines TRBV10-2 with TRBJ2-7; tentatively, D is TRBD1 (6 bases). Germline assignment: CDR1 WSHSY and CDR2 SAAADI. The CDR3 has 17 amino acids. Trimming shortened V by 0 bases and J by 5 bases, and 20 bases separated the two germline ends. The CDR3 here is CASSESRRVQGDDEQYF. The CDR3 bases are TGCGCCAGCAGTGAGTCCCGACGGGTACAGGGAGACGACGAGCAGTACTTC.

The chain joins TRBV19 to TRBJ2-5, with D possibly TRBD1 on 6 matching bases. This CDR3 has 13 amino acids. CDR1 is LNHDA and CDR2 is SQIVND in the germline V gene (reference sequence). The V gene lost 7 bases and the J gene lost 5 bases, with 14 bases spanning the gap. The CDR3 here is CASTPGQGETQYF. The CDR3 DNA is TGTGCCAGTACCCCAGGGCAGGGGGAGACCCAGTACTTC.

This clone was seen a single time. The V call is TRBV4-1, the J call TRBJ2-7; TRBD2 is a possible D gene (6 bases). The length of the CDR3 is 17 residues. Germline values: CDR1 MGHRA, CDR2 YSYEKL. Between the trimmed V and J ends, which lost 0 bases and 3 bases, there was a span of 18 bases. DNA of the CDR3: TGCGCCAGCAGCCAAGATGACGGGACTCCCCCAGACTACGAGCAGTACTTC. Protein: CASSQDDGTPPDYEQYF.

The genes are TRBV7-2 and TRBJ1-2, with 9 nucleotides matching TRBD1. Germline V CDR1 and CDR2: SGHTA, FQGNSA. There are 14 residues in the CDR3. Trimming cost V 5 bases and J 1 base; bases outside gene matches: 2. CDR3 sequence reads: CASSRGQGNYGYTF. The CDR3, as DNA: TGTGCCAGCAGCCGGGGACAGGGTAACTATGGCTACACCTTC.

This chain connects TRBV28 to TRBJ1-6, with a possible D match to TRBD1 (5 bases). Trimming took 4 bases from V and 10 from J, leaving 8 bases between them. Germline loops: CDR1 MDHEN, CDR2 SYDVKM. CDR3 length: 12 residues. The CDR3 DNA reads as TGTGCCAGCAGTTCCCAGGGATCACCCCTCCACTTT. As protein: CASSSQGSPLHF.